The clone carrying this T cell receptor beta chain has just one count. The CDR3 length is 13 residues. Between the trimmed V and J ends, which lost 4 bases and 6 bases, there was a span of 12 bases. This record comes from a study of blood T cell repertoires in COVID-19. The assay was immunoSEQ multiplex PCR, and TCRdb's table has in-frame clones only and misses some. This table has roughly 280,000 clones, approximately 83% appearing once. The sample was peripheral blood. This receptor was taken from a woman between 70 and 85 years old with acute or convalescent COVID-19. This rearrangement joins TRBV12-3 or TRBV12-4 to TRBJ1-1; D is ambiguous. The CDR3 region has the DNA TGTGCCAGCAGTTCTTACGAGGCATCTGAAGCTTTCTTT. Translation gives CASSSYEASEAFF.